This T cell receptor (beta chain) was identified in a study of T cells and Merkel cell carcinoma outcomes. Profiling relied on immunoSEQ multiplex PCR, and the TCRdb table lists in-frame clones only, not all of them. The repertoire holds about 410 clones, with roughly 91% as singletons. Per germline, CDR1 SGHRS and CDR2 YFSETQ. The CDR3 runs 14 residues. Trimming took 7 bases from V and 0 from J, leaving 11 bases between them. Study results and limitations: Repertoire plus T-cell density reportedly predicted Merkel cell carcinoma outcomes.

As to this clone: Its target is not known.

Sequenced material: tumor tissue from Merkel cell carcinoma. The source of this sequence is a human donor with Merkel cell carcinoma. The J gene is TRBJ2-1, the V gene TRBV5-1, with D unclear. CDR3 amino acids: CASSTGSSYNEQFF. The CDR3 nucleotides are TGCGCCAGCTCCACCGGTAGCTCCTACAATGAGCAGTTCTTC.